This TCR beta chain was captured in a study of blood T cell repertoires in COVID-19. Study context: Samples taken during acute and convalescent COVID-19 were collected in the United States, Italy and Spain. PBMCs, B-cell-depleted T cells, or T cells were the source of the cDNA or gDNA that made up the material.

Looked up from germline, CDR1 is SEHNR and CDR2 is FQNEAQ (reference sequence). V dropped 5 bases and J dropped 3; count of bases not matched to a gene: 14. The CDR3 loop spans 17 amino acids. Per the study methods: Quantification of nucleated cells was approximated via reference gene primer amplification. TCRdb's copy holds only in-frame clones and misses some; the assay was immunoSEQ multiplex PCR. V, J and clone size derive from that table, while D and trimming were established from the DNA sequence. The data hold about 68,000 clones, with roughly 88% observed a single time. J is TRBJ1-2 and V is TRBV7-9; 8 bases align to TRBD1. The receptor was derived from a man younger than 45 with acute or convalescent COVID-19. The sample consisted of peripheral blood. The CDR3 sequence is CASSHRSNRGEDYGYTF. CDR3 coding DNA: TGTGCCAGCAGCCACCGAAGTAACAGGGGGGAGGACTATGGCTACACCTTC.